This T cell receptor beta chain was recorded in a study of OX40 agonist ivuxolimab in advanced cancers. This clone was detected once. Only in-frame clones appear in the TCRdb table, and some are missing; sequencing was by immunoSEQ multiplex PCR. The repertoire holds more than 15,000 clones, 80% to 90% seen once, with about 72% in the top ten. V gave up 4 bases and J gave up 2 bases; unmatched junction bases: 10. The CDR3 length is 16 residues. Germline V gene sequence: CDR1 SEHNR, CDR2 FQNEAQ (reference sequence). The sample consisted of CD4+ or CD8+ T cells sorted from blood, taken in a trial of the OX40 agonist ivuxolimab. The V and J genes are TRBV7-9 and TRBJ2-7, with 8 bases identical to TRBD1. This TCR was recovered from an adult with an advanced solid tumor such as melanoma, head and neck, liver or kidney cancer. The CDR3 nucleotides read TGTGCCAGCAGCTCCCTCGACAGGGGCGCGACCTACGAGCAGTACTTC. Amino acid sequence: CASSSLDRGATYEQYF.